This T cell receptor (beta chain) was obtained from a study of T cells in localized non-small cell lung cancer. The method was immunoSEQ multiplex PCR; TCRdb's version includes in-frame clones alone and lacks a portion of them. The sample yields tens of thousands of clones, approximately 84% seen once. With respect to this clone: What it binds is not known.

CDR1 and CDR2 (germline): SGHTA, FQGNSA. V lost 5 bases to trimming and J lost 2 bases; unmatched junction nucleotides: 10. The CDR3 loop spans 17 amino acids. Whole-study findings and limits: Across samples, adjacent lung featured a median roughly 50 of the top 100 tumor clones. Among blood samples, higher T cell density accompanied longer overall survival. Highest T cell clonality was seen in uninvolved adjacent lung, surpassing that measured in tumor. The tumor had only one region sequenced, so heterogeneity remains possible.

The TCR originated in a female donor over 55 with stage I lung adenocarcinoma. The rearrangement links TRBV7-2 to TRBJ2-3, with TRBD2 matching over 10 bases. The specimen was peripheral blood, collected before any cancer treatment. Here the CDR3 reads CASSLDWTSGYTDTQYF. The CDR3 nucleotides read TGTGCCAGCAGCCTCGATTGGACTAGCGGTTACACAGATACGCAGTATTTT.